What follows are 29 T cell receptor beta chains derived from one specimen sequenced in a study of blood T cell repertoires in COVID-19. The method was immunoSEQ multiplex PCR; TCRdb's version includes in-frame clones alone and lacks a portion of them. The table shows around 280,000 clones, with 87% occurring only once. The sequencing sample was made of PBMCs or T cells enriched from blood (not recorded which). Every receptor here comes from a woman aged 40-49 years who had recovered from COVID-19.

The chain recombines TRBV7-8 with TRBJ2-1; possible D gene TRBD2, 6 bases. The CDR3 spans 18 residues. V lost 0 bases and J 5 bases, leaving 20 bases between the germline ends. CDR1 SGHVS and CDR2 FQNEAQ come from the germline V gene. CDR3: CASSLARSSGGPHNEQFF. The DNA for the CDR3 is TGTGCCAGCAGCTTAGCGAGGAGTTCAGGAGGGCCCCACAATGAGCAGTTCTTC.

This clone turned up a few times. The V gene is TRBV5-6, the J gene TRBJ1-2; D unclear. Germline V gene sequence: CDR1 SGHDT, CDR2 YYEEEE. This CDR3 is 14 amino acids long. V was clipped by 4 bases and J by 4 bases, with 14 bases between them. In nucleotides, the CDR3 is TGTGCCAGCAGCCGTCCCCAGGCCGGCTATGGCTACACCTTC. Its protein is CASSRPQAGYGYTF.

The chain recombines TRBV5-1 with TRBJ2-4; maybe TRBD2 (5 bases). Germline V gene sequence: CDR1 SGHRS, CDR2 YFSETQ. This CDR3 is built from 14 residues. V was trimmed by 0 bases and J by 7 bases, leaving 11 bases between them. CDR3 DNA: TGCGCCAGCAGCTTGGCCGCGGGTGGGAACATTCAGTACTTC. It encodes CASSLAAGGNIQYF.

The chain uses TRBV9 and TRBJ1-1; 8 positions match TRBD1. CDR1 is SGDLS, CDR2 YYNGEE, per germline. CDR3 length equals 16 residues. Losses at the gene ends were 0 bases for V and 0 bases for J; bases not matched to a gene: 4. The CDR3 protein is CASSVGQGLLNTEAFF. The CDR3 bases are TGTGCCAGCAGCGTAGGACAGGGGCTCTTGAACACTGAAGCTTTCTTT.

The V and J genes are TRBV6-2 or TRBV6-3 and TRBJ2-4; 8 bases are a match to TRBD1. Per germline, CDR1 MNHEY and CDR2 SVGEGT. With V trimmed by 5 bases and J by 5 bases, 5 bases remained unmatched. The CDR3 covers 14 residues. The CDR3 DNA is TGTGCCAGCAGTAGGACAGGGTCAGAAAACATTCAGTACTTC. Encoded protein: CASSRTGSENIQYF.

The chain combines TRBV7-2 with TRBJ2-2; 9 bases match TRBD2. V was pared by 3 bases and J by 5 bases, with 7 bases of the junction left unmatched. In germline, CDR1 is SGHTA, CDR2 FQGNSA. CDR3 size: 16 residues. CDR3 amino acids: CASSLVAGARTGELFF. The CDR3 DNA sequence: TGTGCCAGCAGCTTGGTAGCGGGAGCGAGAACCGGGGAGCTGTTTTTT.

The rearrangement uses TRBV19 and TRBJ1-3; D ambiguous. Trimming took 5 bases from V and 0 from J, leaving 8 bases between them. This CDR3 has 14 amino acids. Germline loops: CDR1 LNHDA, CDR2 SQIVND (reference sequence). The CDR3 reads CASSSSGSGNTIYF. The CDR3 region has the DNA TGTGCCAGTAGTTCGTCCGGCTCTGGAAACACCATATATTTT.

The CDR3, as DNA: TGTGCCAGCAGTCTATCTGACAGCTTCTATGGCTACACCTTC. It is translated as CASSLSDSFYGYTF. This rearrangement joins TRBV28 to TRBJ1-2; perhaps TRBD1 as D (5 bases). CDR3 size: 14 residues. The V gene lost 5 bases and the J gene lost 4 bases, with 14 bases spanning the gap. Germline V CDR1 and CDR2: MDHEN, SYDVKM.

V is TRBV11-3 and J is TRBJ2-1; 7 nucleotides line up with TRBD2. Losses at the gene ends were 1 base for V and 8 bases for J; bases not matched to a gene: 5. The CDR3 contains 14 residues. CDR1 is SGHNT, CDR2 YENEEA, per germline. DNA of the CDR3: TGTGCCAGCAGCTTAGGGGGCGGGAGCTATGAGCAGTTCTTC. As protein: CASSLGGGSYEQFF.

As DNA, the CDR3 is TGTGCCAGCAGCGTAGGAGTGAACGCTATGCAGACCCAGTACTTC. Encoded protein: CASSVGVNAMQTQYF. The chain carries TRBV9 and TRBJ2-5; D is ambiguous. CDR3 length: 15 amino acids. The germline CDR1 and CDR2 sequences are SGDLS and YYNGEE. Trimming left V 0 bases short and J 6 bases short, with 15 bases between.

V gene TRBV2 combines with J gene TRBJ2-6; TRBD1 matches 10 bases. The length of the CDR3 is 17 residues. Trimming cost V 6 bases and J 0 bases; bases outside gene matches: 5. The germline V gene encodes CDR1 SNHLY and CDR2 FYNNEI. The CDR3 nucleotides read TGTGCCAGCAGCAGTAGGACAGGGGGCTCTGGGGCCAACGTCCTGACTTTC. It codes for CASSSRTGGSGANVLTF. Full variable domain (outside the CDR3, taken from reference TRBV2 and TRBJ2-6): EPEVTQTPSHQVTQMGQEVILRCVPISNHLYFYWYRQILGQKVEFLVSFYNNEISEKSEIFDDQFSVERPDGSNFTLKIRSTKLEDSAMYFCASSSRTGGSGANVLTFGAGSRLTVL.

The genes are TRBV29-1 and TRBJ2-1, with D perhaps TRBD1 (7 bases). Trimming cost V 0 bases and J 9 bases, with 15 bases left between them. This CDR3 is built from 14 residues. The germline V gene has CDR1 SQVTM and CDR2 ANQGSEA. DNA of the CDR3: TGCAGCGTTGAAGACCCGCAGGGGGGAGGTGAGCAGTTCTTC. Protein product: CSVEDPQGGGEQFF.

V gene TRBV11-3 combines with J gene TRBJ2-2, with D possibly being TRBD2 (5 bases). Looked up from germline, CDR1 is SGHNT and CDR2 is YENEEA. The V end was cut by 5 bases, the J end by 3 bases, with 19 bases between. The CDR3 has 17 residues. The CDR3 loop is CASSPTITKEDTGELFF. In DNA, the CDR3 is TGTGCCAGCAGCCCAACGATTACTAAGGAGGACACCGGGGAGCTGTTTTTT.

This chain joins TRBV6-5 and TRBJ2-1; TRBD1 matches 8 bases. Looked up from germline, CDR1 is MNHEY and CDR2 is SVGAGI. The J segment lost 5 bases and the V segment lost 8 bases, leaving 11 bases of the junction unmatched. The CDR3 consists of 15 residues. The CDR3 spells CASHSPRGLNNEQFF. The CDR3 coding sequence is TGTGCCAGCCATAGTCCCAGGGGGCTAAACAATGAGCAGTTCTTC.

The rearrangement links TRBV4-2 to TRBJ2-1; 9 nucleotides match TRBD2. The CDR3 has 15 amino acids. In germline, CDR1 is LGHNA, CDR2 YNFKEQ. V was pared by 1 base and J by 7 bases, with 5 bases of the junction left unmatched. This CDR3 is CASSQVFSGGNEQFF. The CDR3 bases are TGTGCCAGCAGCCAAGTTTTTAGCGGGGGAAATGAGCAGTTCTTC.

The rearrangement links TRBV6-1 to TRBJ1-5; a weak D match, TRBD1 (6 bases). CDR1 and CDR2 (germline): MNHNS, SASEGT. V dropped 2 bases and J dropped 7 bases, with 12 bases sitting between them. This CDR3 is built from 14 residues. The CDR3 bases are TGTGCCAGCAGTGAAAATAGAGGGGGACAGCCCCAGCATTTT. It codes for CASSENRGGQPQHF.

The J gene is TRBJ2-5, the V gene TRBV27; no clear D gene. This CDR3 region has 13 residues. The V gene's germline CDR1 is MNHEY and CDR2 SMNVEV (reference sequence). V shed 2 bases and J shed 0 bases, with 4 bases lying between them. The chain's CDR3 is CASSLQYQETQYF. CDR3 sequence (DNA): TGTGCCAGCAGTTTACAGTACCAAGAGACCCAGTACTTC.

The chain links TRBV19 to TRBJ2-7, with 14 bases identical to TRBD2. V was clipped by 5 bases and J by 7 bases; unmatched bases: 7. The CDR3 length is 15 residues. In germline, CDR1 is LNHDA, CDR2 SQIVND (reference sequence). The CDR3 reads CASSSGTSGSWEQYF. The CDR3 DNA is TGTGCCAGTAGTTCCGGGACTAGCGGGAGTTGGGAGCAGTACTTC.

The V and J genes are TRBV7-3 and TRBJ2-3, with 9 bases identical to TRBD2. The CDR3 is made up of 16 amino acids. J lost 3 bases, V lost 4 bases, and 8 bases had no gene match. Germline V gene sequence: CDR1 SGHTA, CDR2 FQGTGA. The CDR3 loop reads CASSSVAGVRTDTQYF. In DNA, the CDR3 is TGTGCCAGCAGCTCGGTAGCGGGAGTGCGGACAGATACGCAGTATTTT.

The chain is built from TRBV28 and TRBJ2-2, with TRBD1 as a possible D gene (5 bases). The CDR3 runs 15 residues. V was shortened by 5 bases and J by 6 bases, with 16 bases between the two germline ends. Germline-derived CDR1 and CDR2 are MDHEN and SYDVKM. CDR3 bases: TGTGCCAGCAGTCCCCCCGCAGGGCTCCCCGGGGAGCTGTTTTTT. This codes for CASSPPAGLPGELFF. The full variable domain, rest sourced from reference TRBV28 and TRBJ2-2, is DVKVTQSSRYLVKRTGEKVFLECVQDMDHENMFWYRQDPGLGLRLIYFSYDVKMKEKGDIPEGYSVSREKKERFSLILESASTNQTSMYLCASSPPAGLPGELFFGEGSRLTVL.

The chain recombines TRBV19 with TRBJ1-2; 7 bases map to TRBD1. CDR1 is LNHDA and CDR2 is SQIVND in the germline V gene (reference sequence). This CDR3 has 14 residues. V trimming: 6 bases; J trimming: 5 bases; junction bases outside the gene matches: 9. CDR3 DNA sequence: TGTGCCAGTAGCCCCACAGGGGACACTTATGGCTACACCTTC. It codes for CASSPTGDTYGYTF.

J is TRBJ1-2 and V is TRBV24-1, with D hard to call. CDR3 length: 12 residues. CDR1 and CDR2 from the germline V gene are KGHDR and SFDVKD. The V and J ends lost 2 bases and 8 bases respectively, with 8 bases between them. In nucleotides, the CDR3 is TGTGCCACCAGTGATTCTGGAGGAGGCTACACCTTC. Amino acid sequence: CATSDSGGGYTF.

The genes are TRBV27 and TRBJ1-5, with D possibly being TRBD1 (5 bases). Trimming removed 6 bases from V and 0 bases from J, with 12 bases in between. Looked up from germline, CDR1 is MNHEY and CDR2 is SMNVEV (reference sequence). The CDR3 loop spans 15 amino acids. CDR3 DNA: TGTGCCAGCAGCACTCGACAGTATAGCAATCAGCCCCAGCATTTT. Encoded protein: CASSTRQYSNQPQHF.

J is TRBJ1-1 and V is TRBV27, with a possible D match to TRBD1 (5 bases). Germline loops: CDR1 MNHEY, CDR2 SMNVEV (reference sequence). The V end lost 5 bases, the J end lost 2 bases, and 18 bases lay between the germline ends. The CDR3 is 16 amino acids. As DNA, the CDR3 is TGTGCCAGCAGTATCCGGGACTCACCCCCTAACACTGAAGCTTTCTTT. Translating gives CASSIRDSPPNTEAFF.

The J gene is TRBJ2-3, the V gene TRBV2, with 8 nucleotides matching TRBD2. The germline CDR1 and CDR2 sequences are SNHLY and FYNNEI. Trimming cost V 5 bases and J 3 bases; bases outside gene matches: 7. The length of the CDR3 is 15 residues. CDR3 coding DNA: TGTGCCAGCAGTTTTACGGGACTAGTAACAGATACGCAGTATTTT. Translation: CASSFTGLVTDTQYF.

This clone was counted once. Other DNA sequences within the sample encode an identical CDR3. The V gene is TRBV3-1 (or the pseudogene TRBV3-2), the J gene TRBJ2-7; D gene ambiguous. Germline values: CDR1 LGHDT, CDR2 YNNKEL (reference sequence). V dropped 1 base and J dropped 6 bases, with 10 bases sitting between them. CDR3 length equals 13 residues. This CDR3 is CASSQVPSGEQYF. The CDR3 DNA sequence: TGTGCCAGCAGCCAAGTGCCCTCGGGCGAGCAGTACTTC.

In its sample, this clone was seen a few times. The chain joins TRBV18 to TRBJ2-1; 14 bases align to TRBD2. Losses at the gene ends were 3 bases for V and 7 bases for J; bases not matched to a gene: 8. CDR3 size: 17 residues. In germline, CDR1 is KGHSH, CDR2 LQKENI. The DNA of the CDR3 is TGTGCCAGCTCACCCCCGTTGACTAGCGGGAGGGGGAATGAGCAGTTCTTC. As protein: CASSPPLTSGRGNEQFF.

The V and J genes are TRBV28 and TRBJ2-7; 9 nucleotides match TRBD1. The trim removed 2 bases at V and 5 bases at J, leaving 4 bases unmatched. The germline CDR1 and CDR2 sequences are MDHEN and SYDVKM. CDR3 length: 14 residues. CDR3 sequence reads: CASSLHRGPNEQYF. In DNA form, the CDR3 reads TGTGCCAGCAGTTTACACAGGGGGCCCAACGAGCAGTACTTC.

The chain joins TRBV7-2 to TRBJ2-3; D unresolved. V lost 2 bases and J 6 bases, leaving 15 bases between the germline ends. Germline CDR1 reads SGHTA; CDR2 reads FQGNSA. This CDR3 contains 15 residues. CDR3 DNA: TGTGCCAGCAGCTTAACGCACGCTAACTCTGATACGCAGTATTTT. This encodes CASSLTHANSDTQYF.